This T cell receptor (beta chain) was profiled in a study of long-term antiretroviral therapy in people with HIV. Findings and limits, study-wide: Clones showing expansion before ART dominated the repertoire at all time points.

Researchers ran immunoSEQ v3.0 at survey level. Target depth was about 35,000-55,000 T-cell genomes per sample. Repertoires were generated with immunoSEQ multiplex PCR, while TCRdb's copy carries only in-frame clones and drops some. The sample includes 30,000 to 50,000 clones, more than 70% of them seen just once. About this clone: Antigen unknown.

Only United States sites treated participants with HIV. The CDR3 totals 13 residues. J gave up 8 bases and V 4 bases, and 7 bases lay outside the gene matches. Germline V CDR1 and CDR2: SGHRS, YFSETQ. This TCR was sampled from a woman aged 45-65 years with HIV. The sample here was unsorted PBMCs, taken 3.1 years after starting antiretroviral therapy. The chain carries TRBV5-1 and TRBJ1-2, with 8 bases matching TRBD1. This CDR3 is CASSVRGLKGYTF. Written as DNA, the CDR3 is TGCGCCAGCAGCGTCAGGGGGCTGAAGGGCTACACCTTC.